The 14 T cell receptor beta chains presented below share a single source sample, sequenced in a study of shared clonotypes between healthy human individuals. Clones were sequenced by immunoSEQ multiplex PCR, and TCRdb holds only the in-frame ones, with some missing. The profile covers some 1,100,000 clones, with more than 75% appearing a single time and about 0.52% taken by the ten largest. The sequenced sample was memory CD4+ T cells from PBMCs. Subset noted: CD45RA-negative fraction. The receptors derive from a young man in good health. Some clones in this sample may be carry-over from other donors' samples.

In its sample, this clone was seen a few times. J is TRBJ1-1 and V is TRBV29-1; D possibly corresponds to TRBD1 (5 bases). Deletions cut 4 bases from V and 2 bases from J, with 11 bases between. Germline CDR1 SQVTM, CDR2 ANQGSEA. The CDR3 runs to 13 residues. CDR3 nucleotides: TGCAGCGTTGTAGAACAGGAAAACACTGAAGCTTTCTTT. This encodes CSVVEQENTEAFF.

The CDR3 sequence: CASRGLAGPQYF. For the CDR3, the DNA is TGCGCCAGCCGAGGACTAGCGGGGCCCCAGTACTTC. The V gene is TRBV10-2, the J gene TRBJ2-7, with TRBD2 matching 12 bases. Germline loops: CDR1 WSHSY, CDR2 SAAADI. The CDR3 is made up of 12 amino acids. V gave up 8 bases and J gave up 10 bases; unmatched junction bases: 6.

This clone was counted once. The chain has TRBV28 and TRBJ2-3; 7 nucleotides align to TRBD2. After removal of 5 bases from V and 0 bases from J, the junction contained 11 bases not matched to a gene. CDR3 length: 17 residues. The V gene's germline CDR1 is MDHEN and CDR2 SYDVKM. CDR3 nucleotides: TGTGCCAGCAGTCCGCTTCTTAGCGGGTTAAGCACAGATACGCAGTATTTT. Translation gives CASSPLLSGLSTDTQYF.

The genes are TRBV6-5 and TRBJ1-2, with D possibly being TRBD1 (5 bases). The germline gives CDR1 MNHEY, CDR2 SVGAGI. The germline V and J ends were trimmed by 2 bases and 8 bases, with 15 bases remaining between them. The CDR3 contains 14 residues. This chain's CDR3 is CASSYLDRRKGYTF. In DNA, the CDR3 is TGTGCCAGCAGTTACCTCGACAGAAGGAAAGGCTACACCTTC.

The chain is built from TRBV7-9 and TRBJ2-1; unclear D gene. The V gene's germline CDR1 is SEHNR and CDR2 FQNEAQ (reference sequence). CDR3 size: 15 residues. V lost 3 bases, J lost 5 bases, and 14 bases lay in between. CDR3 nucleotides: TGTGCCAGCAGCTTCTTTGCAGACGGGCACAATGAGCAGTTCTTC. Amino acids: CASSFFADGHNEQFF. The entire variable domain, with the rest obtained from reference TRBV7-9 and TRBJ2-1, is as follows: DTGVSQNPRHKITKRGQNVTFRCDPISEHNRLYWYRQTLGQGPEFLTYFQNEAQLEKSRLLSDRFSAERPKGSFSTLEIQRTEQGDSAMYLCASSFFADGHNEQFFGPGTRLTVL.

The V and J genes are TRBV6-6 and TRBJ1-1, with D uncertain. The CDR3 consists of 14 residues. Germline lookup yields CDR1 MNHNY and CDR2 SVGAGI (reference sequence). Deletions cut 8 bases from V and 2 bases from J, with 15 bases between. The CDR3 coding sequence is TGTGCCAGCCGGTTCCATGTTGAAAACACTGAAGCTTTCTTT. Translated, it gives CASRFHVENTEAFF.

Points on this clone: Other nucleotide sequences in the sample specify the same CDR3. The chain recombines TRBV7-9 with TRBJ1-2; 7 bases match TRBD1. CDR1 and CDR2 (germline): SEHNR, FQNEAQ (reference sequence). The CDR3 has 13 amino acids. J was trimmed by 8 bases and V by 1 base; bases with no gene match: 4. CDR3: CASSLEGARGYTF. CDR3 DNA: TGTGCCAGCAGCTTAGAGGGGGCCCGCGGCTACACCTTC.

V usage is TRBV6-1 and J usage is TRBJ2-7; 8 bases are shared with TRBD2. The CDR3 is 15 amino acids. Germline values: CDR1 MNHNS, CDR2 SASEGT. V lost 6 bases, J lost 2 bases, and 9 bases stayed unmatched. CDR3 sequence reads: CASSLSGAGAYEQYF. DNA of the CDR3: TGTGCCAGCAGCCTTAGCGGGGCGGGCGCCTACGAGCAGTACTTC.

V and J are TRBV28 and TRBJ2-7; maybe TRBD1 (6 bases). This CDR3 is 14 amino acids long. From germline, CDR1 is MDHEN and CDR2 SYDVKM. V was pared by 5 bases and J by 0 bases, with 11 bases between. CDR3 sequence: CASSPGTFSYEQYF. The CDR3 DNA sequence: TGTGCCAGCAGTCCCGGGACATTCTCCTACGAGCAGTACTTC.

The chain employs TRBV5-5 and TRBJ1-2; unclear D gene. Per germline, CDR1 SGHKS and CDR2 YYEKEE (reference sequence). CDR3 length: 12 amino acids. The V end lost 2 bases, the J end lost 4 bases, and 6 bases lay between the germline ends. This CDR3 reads CASSFTAYGYTF. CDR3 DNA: TGTGCCAGCAGCTTTACAGCCTATGGCTACACCTTC.

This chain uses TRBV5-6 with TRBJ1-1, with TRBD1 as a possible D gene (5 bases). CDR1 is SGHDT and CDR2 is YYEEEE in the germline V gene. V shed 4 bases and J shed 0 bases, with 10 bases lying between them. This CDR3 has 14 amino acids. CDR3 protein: CASSVRDLNTEAFF. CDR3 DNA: TGTGCCAGCAGCGTCCGGGACTTGAACACTGAAGCTTTCTTT. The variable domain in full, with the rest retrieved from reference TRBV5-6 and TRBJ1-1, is DAGVTQSPTHLIKTRGQQVTLRCSPKSGHDTVSWYQQALGQGPQFIFQYYEEEERQRGNFPDRFSGHQFPNYSSELNVNALLLGDSALYLCASSVRDLNTEAFFGQGTRLTVV.

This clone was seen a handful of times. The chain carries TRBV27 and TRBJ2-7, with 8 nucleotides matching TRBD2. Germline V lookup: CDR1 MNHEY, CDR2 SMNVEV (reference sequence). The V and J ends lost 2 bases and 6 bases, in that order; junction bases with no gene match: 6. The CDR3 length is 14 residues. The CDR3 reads CASSLRRGVGEQYF. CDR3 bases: TGTGCCAGCAGTTTAAGGCGGGGGGTCGGCGAGCAGTACTTC.

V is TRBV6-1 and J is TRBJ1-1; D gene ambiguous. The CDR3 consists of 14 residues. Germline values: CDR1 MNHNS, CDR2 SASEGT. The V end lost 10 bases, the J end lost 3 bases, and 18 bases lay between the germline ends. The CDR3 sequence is CATIFRNRDTEAFF. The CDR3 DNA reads TGTGCCACCATCTTCCGGAACAGAGACACTGAAGCTTTCTTT.

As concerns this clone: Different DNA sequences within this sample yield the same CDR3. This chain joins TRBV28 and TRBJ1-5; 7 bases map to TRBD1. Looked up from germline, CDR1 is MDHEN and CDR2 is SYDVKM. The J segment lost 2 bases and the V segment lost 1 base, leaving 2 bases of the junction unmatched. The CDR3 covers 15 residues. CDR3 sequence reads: CASSLLGGGNQPQHF. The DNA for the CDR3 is TGTGCCAGCAGTTTATTAGGGGGCGGCAATCAGCCCCAGCATTTT.